Listed below are T cell receptor beta chains from one sample, sequenced in a study of blood T cell repertoires in COVID-19. Clones were read by immunoSEQ multiplex PCR, and TCRdb kept only the in-frame ones, dropping some. The data hold about 480,000 clones, with 70% to 90% observed a single time. The sample taken for sequencing was PBMCs or T cells enriched from blood (not recorded which). These receptors were obtained from a woman aged 55-69 years who had recovered from COVID-19. Each CDR3 is given without its conserved first and last residue. The size field is filled for only some rows; it gives once, few, many or a size class.

J gene,clone size,V gene,CDR3 protein
TRBJ1-6,few,TRBV3-1/TRBV3-2,ASTPGVYNSPLH
TRBJ1-2,-,TRBV5-1,ASSSFDRGQYGYT
TRBJ2-7,-,TRBV7-8,ASSLFGQGNEQY
TRBJ2-1,-,TRBV5-4,ASSLTSGGSYNEQF
TRBJ1-5,-,TRBV6-2/TRBV6-3,ASSYSLGRDGQPQH
TRBJ2-1,-,TRBV5-1,ASNGNFGNNEQF
TRBJ2-6,-,TRBV7-2,ASSLVDRTGTGANVLT
TRBJ1-2,-,TRBV5-1,ASSLEGRERGYT
TRBJ1-2,-,TRBV5-4,ASSSLTGTGANYGYT
TRBJ1-2,-,TRBV6-1,ASSEIEGGYT
TRBJ1-2,-,TRBV5-1,ASSLAGRGGYT
TRBJ1-5,-,TRBV2,ASSPQGARWQPQH
TRBJ2-4,-,TRBV20-1,SARYGHIQY
TRBJ1-4,-,TRBV10-3,AISGTGGGEKLF
TRBJ1-5,-,TRBV19,ASSIMPISGNQPQH
TRBJ2-3,-,TRBV6-6,ASRGDRQY
TRBJ1-4,-,TRBV2,ASSGDKNEKLF